The present T cell receptor (beta chain) was sequenced within a study of cytomegalovirus exposure and HLA in healthy donors (dated by TCRdb to about 2017). About the study as a whole: In an earlier analysis of some 550 of the donors, approximately 260 Gb of sequence data and 120 million or so unique TCR beta sequences from 180 million or so T cells were reported. An early release covering roughly 600 HLA-typed donors comprised about 300 gigabases of sequencing data and around 80 million unique TCR sequences. Of the 300 to 500 genotyped donors, 65% to 90% were placed in the genetic ancestry cluster associated with self-reported Caucasian donors. The study was designed to test whether signatures of past pathogen exposure could be identified by cataloging public T cell receptors. The study used immunosequencing to profile the T cell repertoires of approximately 650 subjects and linked those repertoires to cytomegalovirus serostatus. A separate validation cohort of some 130 different subjects was used in addition to the roughly 720-subject first cohort. High-throughput TCR immunosequencing, statistical association of individual TCRs with disease status, and machine learning were combined to predict cytomegalovirus infection status. A later analysis re-analyzed previously published TCR beta repertoires from 666 donors and added high-resolution HLA genotyping to study TCR occurrence patterns. Rather than using new phenotypic data, the later analysis identified candidate immune exposures from TCR beta sequences and from how often those sequences occurred across donors. To decide whether each TCR beta V gene segment behaved as functional or pseudogenic, an earlier analysis of 587 of the donors relied on high-throughput TCR beta sequencing. Donor age, sex, ethnicity and CMV serostatus were compiled together with the repertoire data. In a later genetic analysis, genome-wide SNP genotypes for about 65% of the roughly 700 donors were used, and that subset was treated as a discovery cohort. Every repertoire in the discovery cohort had been generated on one and the same sequencing platform. HLA typing included class I and class II loci at four-digit resolution. Typing coverage varied by locus: roughly 629-640 donors for A, B, C, DRB1 and DQB1; some 520 for DQA1; some 610 for DPA1; under 490 for DPB1. Because of strong linkage in the cohort, a handful of DR-DQ haplotypes were treated as single units for association and clustering. Across approximately 420 genotyped donors of the cohort, an average of approximately 220,000 unique TCR beta nucleotide sequences per donor were sequenced, and approximately 17% of those sequences were non-productive.

In total, around 600 healthy bone marrow donors made up the cohort. All cohort members were sampled while nominally healthy, although unrecorded immune exposures were likely present. The donor was CMV seronegative and belonged to the group of over 300 seronegative cohort members. Each donor provided a peripheral blood sample, and peripheral blood mononuclear cells were used for TCR beta sequencing. The Qiagen DNeasy Blood Extraction Kit was used to extract genomic DNA from the blood cell samples. The CDR3 spans 14 residues, from the cysteine through the phenylalanine. This entry keeps only the CDR3 DNA: 42 bases, framed from base 1. CDR1 is given as LNHNV and CDR2 as YYDKDF, both from the germline V gene (reference sequence). Trimming removed 4 bases from V and 3 bases from J, leaving 13 bases between the germline ends. The library was produced with the immunoSEQ multiplex PCR assay. For the multiplex PCR, a mixture combining 60 forward primers for TCR Vbeta segments and 13 reverse primers for TCR Jbeta segments was used. The CDR3 region of rearranged TCR beta genes was amplified from genomic DNA with a multiplex PCR assay. The amplified TCR beta libraries were sequenced on the Illumina HiSeq System as 87-base-pair reads. Under the source paper's analysis protocol: In a later analysis, 77 million or so unique TCR beta chains were counted across the 650 to 750 repertoires, and some 10 million of these chains were shared by at least two donors. Raw reads were error-corrected and collapsed into unique sequences with a nearest-neighbor algorithm that merged closely related sequences to remove PCR and sequencing errors. To assign V, D and J gene segments, CDR3 sequences were aligned to IMGT reference sequences. For a sequence to be retained, at least a six-nucleotide match to both a V gene segment and a J gene segment was required. A rearrangement was called productive if the CDR3 had no stop codons and remained in frame with V and J, and every other rearrangement was called non-productive. CDR3 was defined according to IMGT convention as the region running from the second conserved V-encoded cysteine to the conserved J-encoded phenylalanine. In an earlier analysis of approximately 590 of the donors, sequences lacking an unambiguous match to a single V gene segment were excluded. In an earlier analysis of 587 of the donors, V segments were called functional above 56.7% productive rearrangements and were called segregating when the between-donor standard deviation exceeded 5%. A statistical classification framework was built for diagnosing cytomegalovirus status from the catalog of TCR beta chain sequences. In a later analysis, V and J genes were assigned by comparing TCR nucleotide sequences against IMGT/GENE-DB human TR gene sequences. Using the TCRdist pipeline, a later analysis assigned CDR3 sequences along with most-parsimonious VDJ recombination scenarios. In a later analysis, each TCR beta chain was defined by its CDR3 amino acid sequence together with its V-gene family, and reads lacking a unique V-gene family were excluded. A later analysis removed over 500 highly shared, low-generation-probability nucleotide sequences to deal with suspected cross-contamination and a sequencing artifact. For each public chain, a later analysis derived a clonal expansion index from normalized ranks of inferred template counts within each repertoire. In a later analysis, generation probabilities were computed using a VDJ recombination model fitted to out-of-frame rearrangements, and the results were checked against IGoR. A later analysis scored TCR-TCR, TCR-HLA and TCR-CMV co-occurrence with hypergeometric tests, applying a repertoire-size bias correction to TCR pairs. A later analysis estimated false discovery rates by permuting HLA or CMV assignments 20 times. A later analysis grouped co-occurring TCRs with DBSCAN, adding TCRdist sequence similarity when clustering within HLA-allele-positive subsets. Co-occurrence clustering excluded repertoires with fewer than 30,000 or more than 120,000 public chains, plus five with anomalous nucleotide sharing. Here the immuneACCESS table is served through TCRdb, limited to in-frame sequences with V and J called. Missing clones are a known gap in these copies; in checked studies unresolved V genes cover under half, and the rest lacks a known reason. From that table come the V and J calls and clone size; the DNA was used to work out D and trimming. The sample profile shows some 54,000 clones; around 82% of them were found once. The ten largest clones take up under 7% of the sample.

With respect to this clone: Its target antigen remains unknown. It has no much larger one-base neighbor in the sample; base qualities were not kept.

Overall study outcomes, separate from this receptor: A further reported finding was that TCR beta sequences accurately predicted the HLA-A and HLA-B alleles for most subjects in the first cohort. In this cohort, only TCR beta chains were sequenced, and detectable features were limited by the absence of alpha or paired-chain data. Linkage disequilibrium might explain the correlated functional status among segregating V segments, but an unknown experimental factor could not be ruled out. Broadly in line with IMGT annotations, most TCR beta V segments showed up in productive rearrangements about 87% or about 30% of the time in an earlier analysis of around 600 of the donors. Immune exposure information for the cohort was limited to CMV serostatus. A later analysis found that TCR association rates varied across HLA loci, with DRB1 alleles showing the most associated TCRs and HLA-C alleles the fewest. V-gene and J-gene trimming of TCR beta chains was associated with a missense DCLRE1C variant in a later genetic analysis, and the association was replicated in an independent cohort. Roughly uniform sequencing depth across donors was assumed in presence/absence analyses, although this assumption may not hold. A cluster of highly shared sequence variants was judged likely to represent a technical artifact of the sequencing pipeline. While some public TCRs were present in many individuals, most TCR sequences turned up only very rarely across donors. The authors suggested that the approach could potentially be generalized to other disease states and immunological phenotypes. The classifier was reported to diagnose cytomegalovirus status with high specificity and sensitivity in both the original cohort and the validation cohort. Some IMGT-functional V segments, including TRBV6-2 and TRBV6-3, could not be distinguished by the 87-base-pair reads and were therefore excluded. Because some donors lacked HLA typing at each locus, the association tests relied only on the typed subset. A later analysis found that HLA-associated TCR beta chains were more clonally expanded and had lower generation probabilities than equally common non-associated chains. According to a later analysis, parvovirus B19, influenza, CMV and Epstein-Barr virus appeared linked to several top co-occurrence clusters. Approximately 18 rarely observed V segments, including chromosome 9 orphons, were excluded from the earlier analysis of about 600 of the donors because counts were too low. In vitro tests confirmed that a few of the cytomegalovirus-associated TCR beta chains recognize cytomegalovirus antigens. The study gave a list of more than 150 TCR beta chains associated with cytomegalovirus. Strong co-occurrence of HLA alleles, especially DR and DQ, made assigning TCR associations to individual alleles difficult. A later analysis associated 15,000 to 20,000 TCR beta sequences with specific HLA alleles at a false discovery rate of 0.05. A later analysis found that most CMV-associated TCR beta chains appeared HLA-restricted, with HLA associations seemingly driven largely by CMV exposure. A later genetic analysis reported fewer N-insertions in productive TCRs among donors in an Asian-associated ancestry cluster than the 666-donor mean.

The origin of this receptor is a male donor in good health and CMV-seronegative. This sequence uses TRBV15 and TRBJ2-7; TRBD1 is a possible D gene, resting on 5 matching bases. The sequencing input was PBMCs. For the CDR3, the sequence is CATSNRQPHYEQYF. The sequenced DNA: TGTGCCACCAGCAACCGACAGCCGCACTACGAGCAGTACTTC.